Here is one TCR beta chain with its context. Its antigen is unidentified. This entry is derived from a study of T cells expressing NK-cell markers. As for the study in general: In sorted CD3+CD56+NKG2C+, CD3+CD56+NKG2C- and CD3+CD56-NKG2C+ T cells, TCR beta repertoires were obtained. General study results and limits: One observes that, in a handful of donors, these clonotypes were also the leading ones within the CD3+CD56-NKG2C+ fraction.

The CDR3 consists of 14 residues. Germline values: CDR1 PRHDT, CDR2 FYEKMQ (reference sequence). No DNA is given; TCRdb re-called the 5' RACE reads and lists each CDR3 protein once. This sample's table has about 460,000 distinct CDR3 sequences. Material for sequencing was blood T cells: a sorted CD56 or NKG2C T cell subset, CD4+ or CD8+ T cells, or bulk PBMC T cells (not recorded which). The origin of this receptor is a woman between 50 and 59 years old in good health. The chain is built from TRBV13 and TRBJ1-4. CDR3 loop: CASSPLGKKEKLFF.